This is a list of T cell receptor beta chains from one sample in a study of tumor-infiltrating lymphocytes in localized non-small cell lung cancer. Profiled with immunoSEQ multiplex PCR; TCRdb holds only in-frame clones, not every one. The sample has over 15,000 clones, approximately 69% seen once. Sequenced material: lung tumor tissue. The source is a human donor with non-small cell lung cancer. CDR3s leave out the opening cysteine and the closing phenylalanine or tryptophan.

CDR3,J,V
ASSIATSGGIGSYNEQF,TRBJ2-1,TRBV19
ASSLGGRTEAF,TRBJ1-1,TRBV5-4
ASSQLDTQY,TRBJ2-3,TRBV4-2
ASSESGQGPYEQY,TRBJ2-7,TRBV2
ASSAPVTSGGDNEQF,TRBJ2-1,TRBV9
ASSLEGGNTEAF,TRBJ1-1,TRBV7-8
ASSSRDLNTEAF,TRBJ1-1,TRBV27
ASSHRRQGDVSGYT,TRBJ1-2,TRBV4-3
ASSDGTGGTDTQY,TRBJ2-3,TRBV6-4
ASSDLGIGIQY,TRBJ2-4,TRBV6-4
ASSLARLAGDRGEQY,TRBJ2-7,TRBV5-6
ASSAQGMGTDTQY,TRBJ2-3,TRBV11-3
ASSFKGGAYEQY,TRBJ2-7,TRBV27
ASRDSGRRWNEQF,TRBJ2-1,TRBV9
ASSVEGLASTDTQY,TRBJ2-3,TRBV9
ASKTGGEAYEQY,TRBJ2-7,TRBV4-2
ASSLGTSGSREQY,TRBJ2-7,TRBV11-1
ASSQEKGSNQPQH,TRBJ1-5,TRBV7-2
ASSFVTETQY,TRBJ2-5,TRBV7-6
ASSYVRVSYEQY,TRBJ2-7,TRBV6-5
ASSYPSGAEQY,TRBJ2-7,TRBV6-6
ASSPGPGGAF,TRBJ1-1,TRBV7-9
ASSLLSALALSSYEQY,TRBJ2-7,TRBV7-2
ASSKTSGNDEQF,TRBJ2-1,TRBV19
ASSSRQGWNTIY,TRBJ1-3,TRBV7-8
ASSPVGYNEQF,TRBJ2-1,TRBV16
ASSQEARGPN,TRBJ2-5,TRBV4-2